The T cell receptor (beta chain) under discussion was sequenced for a study of blood T cells in healthy people across ages. Whole-study results and caveats: Diversity of TCR beta per million T cells declined in a roughly linear way with age. Across samples, TCR beta diversity tracked strongly with naive T cell percentage. It was the long-lived donors that had more naive CD4+ cells and higher diversity than aged donors.

A sample-barcoded 5' primer and a J-beta primer mix were used in a second PCR of roughly 7 to 11 cycles. Each cDNA was tagged by a template-switch adaptor containing 12 random nucleotides. TCRdb reanalysed the 5' RACE reads using MiXCR and keeps one entry per CDR3 protein. The table shows hundreds of thousands of distinct CDR3 sequences, with 55% to 70% occurring only once. Per germline, CDR1 PRHDT and CDR2 FYEKMQ (reference sequence). The CDR3 contains 16 residues. After removal of 1 base from V and 4 bases from J, the junction contained 6 bases not matched to a gene. This clonotype turned up a few times. Its antigen is still unknown. A read error is possible here, since a much larger clone lies one base away.

The clonotype originates from a man aged 25-45 years in good health. V gene TRBV13 combines with J gene TRBJ2-5; 10 bases match TRBD2. The sequenced sample consisted of blood. The CDR3 sequence is CASSLEAGGPLETQYF. The DNA of the CDR3 is TGTGCCAGCAGCTTAGAAGCGGGGGGGCCTTTAGAGACCCAGTACTTC.